Below are 26 T cell receptor beta chains sequenced from a single sample in a study of T cell clonotyping in hematopoietic cell transplantation (dated by TCRdb to about 2021). The library was built by means of the immunoSEQ multiplex PCR assay. Entries here come from immuneACCESS through TCRdb and include only in-frame sequences with V and J called. Some clones fail to appear in such tables; in the studies checked, an unresolved V gene covers under half of the shortfall, and the cause of the remainder is unknown. A total of approximately 50,000 clones appear in this sample, approximately 90% of them only once. The leading ten clones occupy 4.5% to 6.5% of the sample. In light of the paper, this sample's time point label describes: recipient sample about 28 days before transplant, after cytoreduction. Sequencing used peripheral blood mononuclear cells, obtained before stem cell transplant. Receptors originate from a man in his sixties with biphenotypic leukemia. Some clones in this sample may be carry-over from other donors' samples.

CDR3 sequence (DNA): TGCGCCAGCAGCTTGGAAGGGGATGGTGGCACAGATACGCAGTATTTT. Encoded protein: CASSLEGDGGTDTQYF. The chain joins TRBV5-1 to TRBJ2-3, with D possibly being TRBD1 (5 bases). The CDR3 has 16 amino acids. CDR1 and CDR2 from the germline V gene are SGHRS and YFSETQ. Trimming cost V 0 bases and J 1 base, with 12 bases left between them.

The gene calls are TRBV19 and TRBJ1-5; D is unclear. The CDR3 covers 16 residues. V dropped 7 bases and J dropped 0 bases, with 16 bases sitting between them. Germline CDR1 LNHDA, CDR2 SQIVND (reference sequence). As DNA, the CDR3 is TGTGCCAGTACCCCCTGGGCAGAAGATAGCAATCAGCCCCAGCATTTT. Amino acid sequence: CASTPWAEDSNQPQHF.

This clone was seen a single time. The chain couples TRBV5-8 to TRBJ1-2, with 7 bases fitting TRBD1. CDR3 length: 13 amino acids. From germline, CDR1 is SGHTS and CDR2 YDEGEE. V shed 3 bases and J 3 bases; nucleotides not matched to a gene: 2. CDR3 DNA sequence: TGTGCCAGCAGCTCTGGGACAGACTATGGCTACACCTTC. Its protein is CASSSGTDYGYTF.

The J gene is TRBJ2-3, the V gene TRBV5-1; the match to TRBD2 covers 9 bases. The junction had 6 bases not matched to a gene; V was cut back by 1 base and J by 0 bases. Germline V gives CDR1 SGHRS, CDR2 YFSETQ. The CDR3 extends over 17 amino acids. The CDR3 nucleotides are TGCGCCAGCAGCTTGCCTGCGGGAGGGGATAGCACAGATACGCAGTATTTT. Encoded protein: CASSLPAGGDSTDTQYF.

V and J are TRBV11-2 and TRBJ2-1; 10 bases line up with TRBD2. With V trimmed by 0 bases and J by 7 bases, 3 bases remained unmatched. Looked up from germline, CDR1 is SGHAT and CDR2 is FQNNGV. The CDR3 spans 15 residues. CDR3 in amino acids: CASSLEPAGGNEQFF. The CDR3 nucleotides are TGTGCCAGCAGCTTAGAGCCAGCGGGAGGGAATGAGCAGTTCTTC.

This chain links TRBV11-1 with TRBJ2-1; 9 bases match TRBD2. Germline values: CDR1 SGHAT, CDR2 FQDESV (reference sequence). V shed 5 bases and J 0 bases; nucleotides not matched to a gene: 5. The CDR3 covers 16 residues. For the CDR3, the DNA is TGTGCCAGCAGCAAACTAGCGGGTAGCTCCTACAATGAGCAGTTCTTC. This codes for CASSKLAGSSYNEQFF.

The chain has TRBV11-3 and TRBJ2-3; 8 nucleotides agree with TRBD1. V shed 5 bases, J shed 0 bases, and the junction held 7 bases outside the gene matches. The CDR3 is made up of 16 amino acids. Germline loops: CDR1 SGHNT, CDR2 YENEEA. The CDR3 nucleotides are TGTGCCAGCAGCCCAGGGACAGGAAAAAGCACAGATACGCAGTATTTT. It translates to CASSPGTGKSTDTQYF. The full variable domain, in which reference TRBV11-3 and TRBJ2-3 provide the parts outside the CDR3, is EAGVVQSPRYKIIEKKQPVAFWCNPISGHNTLYWYLQNLGQGPELLIRYENEEAVDDSQLPKDRFSAERLKGVDSTLKIQPAELGDSAVYLCASSPGTGKSTDTQYFGPGTRLTVL.

This sequence joins TRBV7-9 and TRBJ1-2; no clear D gene. Germline V gene sequence: CDR1 SEHNR, CDR2 FQNEAQ (reference sequence). V gave up 5 bases and J gave up 5 bases, with 18 bases separating them. The CDR3 runs to 15 residues. CDR3 residues: CASSPRVEIGYGYTF. In DNA, the CDR3 is TGTGCCAGCAGCCCACGCGTCGAAATTGGTTATGGCTACACCTTC.

The rearrangement links TRBV2 to TRBJ1-5; D remains unclear. This CDR3 is built from 12 residues. V was trimmed by 6 bases and J by 4 bases, leaving 7 bases between them. The germline gives CDR1 SNHLY, CDR2 FYNNEI. The DNA of the CDR3 is TGTGCCAGCAGCCCGGGGAATCAGCCCCAGCATTTT. Amino acids: CASSPGNQPQHF.

About this clone: The same CDR3 arises from other DNA sequences in this sample as well. The chain recombines TRBV7-9 with TRBJ1-1, with D unresolved. This CDR3 contains 14 residues. Per germline, CDR1 SEHNR and CDR2 FQNEAQ (reference sequence). V was shortened by 2 bases and J by 2 bases, with 9 bases between the two germline ends. The CDR3 protein is CASSLSGSNTEAFF. CDR3 DNA: TGTGCCAGCAGCTTATCTGGCAGCAACACTGAAGCTTTCTTT.

This chain joins TRBV28 and TRBJ2-7, with 11 positions matching TRBD2. Germline assignment: CDR1 MDHEN and CDR2 SYDVKM. The CDR3 has 16 amino acids. V lost 6 bases and J lost 3; bases outside the gene matches: 10. This CDR3 is CASSGVAGGPLYEQYF. The CDR3 DNA follows: TGTGCCAGCAGCGGGGTAGCGGGAGGGCCCCTCTACGAGCAGTACTTC. Full variable domain (outside the CDR3, taken from reference TRBV28 and TRBJ2-7): DVKVTQSSRYLVKRTGEKVFLECVQDMDHENMFWYRQDPGLGLRLIYFSYDVKMKEKGDIPEGYSVSREKKERFSLILESASTNQTSMYLCASSGVAGGPLYEQYFGPGTRLTVT.

The gene calls are TRBV6-5 and TRBJ1-5, with no clear D. This CDR3 has 15 amino acids. The germline CDR1 and CDR2 sequences are MNHEY and SVGAGI. V was pared by 5 bases and J by 2 bases, with 13 bases between. The DNA of the CDR3 is TGTGCCAGCAGTCGCGGCGGGGTTGGCAATCAGCCCCAGCATTTT. Its protein product is CASSRGGVGNQPQHF.

The J gene is TRBJ2-2, the V gene TRBV4-2, with 7 positions matching TRBD1. This CDR3 is built from 16 residues. The germline CDR1 and CDR2 sequences are LGHNA and YNFKEQ. J gave up 6 bases and V 1 base, and 8 bases lay outside the gene matches. CDR3: CASSQVVTGASGELFF. The CDR3 nucleotides read TGTGCCAGCAGCCAAGTTGTAACAGGGGCGTCCGGGGAGCTGTTTTTT.

This chain connects TRBV6-6 to TRBJ2-7; D is uncertain. V was trimmed by 5 bases and J by 1 base, leaving 9 bases between them. The CDR3 loop spans 13 amino acids. Germline V lookup: CDR1 MNHNY, CDR2 SVGAGI (reference sequence). The CDR3 DNA is TGTGCCAGCAGTCTAACATGGTCCTACGAGCAGTACTTC. This sequence encodes CASSLTWSYEQYF.

The rearrangement uses TRBV28 and TRBJ2-7; no definite D call. Germline V gives CDR1 MDHEN, CDR2 SYDVKM. V was pared by 6 bases and J by 5 bases, with 8 bases between. This CDR3 is built from 11 residues. The CDR3: CASSNYNEQYF. For the CDR3, the DNA is TGTGCCAGCAGCAATTATAACGAGCAGTACTTC.

The count of this clone is one. The V call is TRBV2, the J call TRBJ1-4; TRBD1 might be the D (5 bases). Germline CDR1 SNHLY, CDR2 FYNNEI. CDR3 length: 16 residues. Trimming took off 10 bases at V and 4 bases at J, with 22 bases between the two ends. CDR3: CAIQIPLTDYNEKLFF. In nucleotides, the CDR3 is TGTGCCATTCAGATCCCACTGACAGACTATAATGAAAAACTGTTTTTT.

The V and J genes are TRBV7-9 and TRBJ2-7; 7 nucleotides agree with TRBD1. Trimming removed 4 bases from V and 4 bases from J; junction bases left unmatched: 7. The CDR3 has 14 residues. Germline CDR1 reads SEHNR; CDR2 reads FQNEAQ (reference sequence). The CDR3 protein is CASSYGQASYEQYF. The CDR3 DNA follows: TGTGCCAGCAGCTATGGACAGGCCTCTTACGAGCAGTACTTC.

The chain recombines TRBV19 with TRBJ1-4, with 8 nucleotides matching TRBD1. The CDR3 sequence is 17 residues long. The trim removed 5 bases at V and 5 bases at J, leaving 13 bases unmatched. The germline V gene has CDR1 LNHDA and CDR2 SQIVND (reference sequence). The CDR3: CASSSRAGTGPNEKLFF. The CDR3 DNA reads TGTGCCAGTAGTTCTCGCGCCGGGACAGGCCCCAATGAAAAACTGTTTTTT. Looking up the rest from reference TRBV19 and TRBJ1-4 gives the full variable domain: DGGITQSPKYLFRKEGQNVTLSCEQNLNHDAMYWYRQDPGQGLRLIYYSQIVNDFQKGDIAEGYSVSREKKESFPLTVTSAQKNPTAFYLCASSSRAGTGPNEKLFFGSGTQLSVL.

The gene calls are TRBV13 and TRBJ1-3, with D possibly being TRBD1 (6 bases). CDR1 is PRHDT and CDR2 is FYEKMQ in the germline V gene (reference sequence). CDR3 size: 14 residues. Trimming stripped 4 bases from V and 3 bases from J, with 10 bases between. CDR3 nucleotide sequence: TGTGCCAGCAGCTCACAGGGCGGTGGAAACACCATATATTTT. This encodes CASSSQGGGNTIYF.

The chain joins TRBV11-2 to TRBJ1-1; D is ambiguous. The germline V gene encodes CDR1 SGHAT and CDR2 FQNNGV. The CDR3 has 14 amino acids. The V gene lost 5 bases and the J gene lost 0 bases, with 10 bases spanning the gap. As DNA, the CDR3 is TGTGCCAGCAGCCGGAATCCCATGAACACTGAAGCTTTCTTT. Translation: CASSRNPMNTEAFF.

The chain joins TRBV4-1 to TRBJ2-7; TRBD1 or TRBD2 may be the D gene (6 bases each). Germline values: CDR1 MGHRA, CDR2 YSYEKL. The V gene lost 0 bases and the J gene lost 7 bases, with 19 bases spanning the gap. The CDR3 runs to 16 residues. DNA for the CDR3: TGCGCCAGCAGCCAAGAAGATAATAGGGGGGTAGATGAGCAGTACTTC. Amino acid sequence: CASSQEDNRGVDEQYF.

This sequence joins TRBV14 and TRBJ1-2, with D possibly matching TRBD1 (5 bases). The germline gives CDR1 SGHDN, CDR2 FVKESK. The CDR3 loop spans 15 amino acids. Trimming pared 1 base from V and 5 bases from J, leaving 14 bases between. The CDR3 bases are TGTGCCAGCAGCCAAGCACTCCAGGGCGTTTATGGCTACACCTTC. Its translation is CASSQALQGVYGYTF.

The chain recombines TRBV18 with TRBJ2-7, with TRBD2 identical over 7 bases. Looked up from germline, CDR1 is KGHSH and CDR2 is LQKENI. This CDR3 is built from 14 residues. Trimming cost V 4 bases and J 0 bases; bases outside gene matches: 3. CDR3 coding DNA: TGTGCCAGCTCACGGGGCGGGAGCTCCTACGAGCAGTACTTC. Translating it yields CASSRGGSSYEQYF.

This chain connects TRBV11-1 to TRBJ2-5; D assignment may be TRBD1 or TRBD2 (6 bases each). This CDR3 is built from 16 residues. CDR1 SGHAT and CDR2 FQDESV come from the germline V gene (reference sequence). V was clipped by 3 bases and J by 4 bases, with 18 bases between them. CDR3 protein: CASSLSRGQWRETQYF. CDR3 DNA: TGTGCCAGCAGCTTGTCCCGGGGGCAGTGGAGAGAGACCCAGTACTTC.

This clone was picked up a small number of times. The J gene is TRBJ2-2, the V gene TRBV19; unclear D gene. With 8 bases removed from V and 3 bases from J, the gap between germline ends came to 13 bases. CDR1 LNHDA and CDR2 SQIVND come from the germline V gene (reference sequence). The CDR3 spans 14 residues. The CDR3 spells CASSLHTDTGELFF. CDR3 coding DNA: TGTGCCAGTTCGCTCCACACTGACACCGGGGAGCTGTTTTTT.

The V and J genes are TRBV30 and TRBJ1-1; TRBD1 matches at 11 bases. With 2 bases clipped from V and 1 base from J, the junction kept 9 bases outside the gene matches. Per germline, CDR1 GTSNPN and CDR2 SVGIG (reference sequence). This CDR3 is 17 amino acids long. DNA of the CDR3: TGTGCCTGGAGTTCCAGTCGGGACAGGGGGACGAACACTGAAGCTTTCTTT. Encoded protein: CAWSSSRDRGTNTEAFF.